This entry concerns a single T cell receptor (beta chain). The antigen is not known. V was shortened by 8 bases and J by 4 bases, with 9 bases between the two germline ends. Germline V gives CDR1 MDHEN, CDR2 SYDVKM. This CDR3 is 11 amino acids long. This entry comes from a study of cytomegalovirus exposure and HLA in healthy donors. Whole-study results and caveats: Most TCR sequences showed up rarely, but some public TCRs showed up in many donors.

Clones were sequenced by immunoSEQ multiplex PCR, and TCRdb holds only the in-frame ones, with some missing. Of around 54,000 clones listed, around nine tenths are singletons. Sequencing input: PBMCs. This chain joins TRBV28 and TRBJ2-7, with D uncertain. This TCR came from a woman aged 18-29 years in good health and CMV-seropositive. Here the CDR3 DNA reads TGTGCCAGCGGAGCCAAATACGAGCAGTACTTC. The encoded protein is CASGAKYEQYF.